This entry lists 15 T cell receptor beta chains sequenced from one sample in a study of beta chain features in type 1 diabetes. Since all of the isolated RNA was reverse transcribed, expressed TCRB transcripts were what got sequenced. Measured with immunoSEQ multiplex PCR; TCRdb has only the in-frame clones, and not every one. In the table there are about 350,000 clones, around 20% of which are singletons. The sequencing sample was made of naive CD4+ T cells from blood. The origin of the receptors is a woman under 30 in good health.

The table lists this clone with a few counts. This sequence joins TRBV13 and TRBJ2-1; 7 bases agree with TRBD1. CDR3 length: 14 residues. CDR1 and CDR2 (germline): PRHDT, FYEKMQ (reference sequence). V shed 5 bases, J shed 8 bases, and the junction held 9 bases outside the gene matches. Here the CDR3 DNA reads TGTGCCAGCAGCCCCCTGGGACAGCTTTATGAGCAGTTCTTC. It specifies CASSPLGQLYEQFF. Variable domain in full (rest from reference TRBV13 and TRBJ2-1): AAGVIQSPRHLIKEKRETATLKCYPIPRHDTVYWYQQGPGQDPQFLISFYEKMQSDKGSIPDRFSAQQFSDYHSELNMSSLELGDSALYFCASSPLGQLYEQFFGPGTRLTVL.

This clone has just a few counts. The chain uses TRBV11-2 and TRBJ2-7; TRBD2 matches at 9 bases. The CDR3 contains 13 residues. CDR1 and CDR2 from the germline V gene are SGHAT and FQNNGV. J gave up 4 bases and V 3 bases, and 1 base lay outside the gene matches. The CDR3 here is CASSFSGSYEQYF. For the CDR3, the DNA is TGTGCCAGCAGCTTTAGCGGGAGTTACGAGCAGTACTTC.

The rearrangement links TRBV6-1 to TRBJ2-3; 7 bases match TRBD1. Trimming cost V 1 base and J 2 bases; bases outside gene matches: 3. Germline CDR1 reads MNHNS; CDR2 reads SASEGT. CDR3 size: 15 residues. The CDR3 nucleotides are TGTGCCAGCAGTGAAGGAACAGGGGCCACAGATACGCAGTATTTT. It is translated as CASSEGTGATDTQYF.

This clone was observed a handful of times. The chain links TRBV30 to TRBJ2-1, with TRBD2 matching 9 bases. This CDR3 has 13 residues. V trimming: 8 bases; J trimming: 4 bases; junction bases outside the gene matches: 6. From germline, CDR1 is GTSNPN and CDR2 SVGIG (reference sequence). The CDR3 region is CARRREGYNEQFF. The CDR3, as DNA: TGTGCCCGGCGGCGGGAGGGGTACAATGAGCAGTTCTTC.

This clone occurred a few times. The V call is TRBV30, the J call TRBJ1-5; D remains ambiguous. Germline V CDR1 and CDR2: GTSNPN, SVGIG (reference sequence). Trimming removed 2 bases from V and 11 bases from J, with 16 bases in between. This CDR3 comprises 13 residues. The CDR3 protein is CAWSIAGNLAQHF. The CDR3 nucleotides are TGTGCCTGGAGTATCGCCGGGAATTTGGCCCAGCATTTT.

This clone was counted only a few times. The CDR3 bases are TGTGCCAGCAGCGTGGACTGGAGCACAGATACGCAGTATTTT. The encoded protein is CASSVDWSTDTQYF. V and J are TRBV5-4 and TRBJ2-3, with D perhaps TRBD2 (5 bases). In germline, CDR1 is SGHNT, CDR2 YYREEE (reference sequence). The CDR3 runs to 14 residues. Trimming took 4 bases from V and 0 from J, leaving 9 bases between them.

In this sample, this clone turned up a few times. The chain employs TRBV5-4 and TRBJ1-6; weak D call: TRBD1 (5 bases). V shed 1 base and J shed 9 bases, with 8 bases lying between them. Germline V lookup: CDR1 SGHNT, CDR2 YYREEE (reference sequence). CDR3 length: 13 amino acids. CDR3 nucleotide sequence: TGTGCCAGCAGCTTGAATACAGGTTCACCCCTCCACTTT. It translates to CASSLNTGSPLHF.

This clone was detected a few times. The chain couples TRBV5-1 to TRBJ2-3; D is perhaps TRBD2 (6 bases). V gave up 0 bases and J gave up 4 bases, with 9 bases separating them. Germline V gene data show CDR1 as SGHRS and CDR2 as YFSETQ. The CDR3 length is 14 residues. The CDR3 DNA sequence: TGCGCCAGCAGCTTGGTCAGGGAGGCAGATACGCAGTATTTT. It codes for CASSLVREADTQYF.

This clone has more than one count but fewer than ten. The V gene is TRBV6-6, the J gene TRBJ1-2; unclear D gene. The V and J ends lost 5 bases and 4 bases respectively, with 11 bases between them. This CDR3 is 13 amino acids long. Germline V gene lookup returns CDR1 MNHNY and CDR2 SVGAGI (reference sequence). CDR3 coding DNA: TGTGCCAGCAGTGGAGAAGACCGCTATGGCTACACCTTC. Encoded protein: CASSGEDRYGYTF.

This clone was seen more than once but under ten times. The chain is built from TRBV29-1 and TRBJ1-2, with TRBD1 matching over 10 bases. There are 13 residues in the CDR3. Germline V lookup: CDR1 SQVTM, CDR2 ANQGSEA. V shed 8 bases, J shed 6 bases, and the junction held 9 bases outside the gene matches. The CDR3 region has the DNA TGCAGCTTCTCCGGGGGGACAGGGGATGGCTACACCTTC. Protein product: CSFSGGTGDGYTF.

The CDR3 loop is CASSSRTGSYEQYF. The CDR3, as DNA: TGTGCCAGCAGCTCTCGGACAGGGTCCTACGAGCAGTACTTC. J is TRBJ2-7 and V is TRBV7-2; 8 bases fit TRBD1. The J segment lost 1 base and the V segment lost 4 bases, leaving 3 bases of the junction unmatched. CDR1 and CDR2 (germline): SGHTA, FQGNSA. The CDR3 is 14 amino acids.

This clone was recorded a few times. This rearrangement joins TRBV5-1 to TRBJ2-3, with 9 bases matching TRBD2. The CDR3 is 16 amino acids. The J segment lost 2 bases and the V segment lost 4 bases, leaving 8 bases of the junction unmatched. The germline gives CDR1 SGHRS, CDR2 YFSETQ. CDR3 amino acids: CASSAGTSLYTDTQYF. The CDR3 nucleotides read TGCGCCAGCAGCGCCGGGACTAGCCTCTACACAGATACGCAGTATTTT. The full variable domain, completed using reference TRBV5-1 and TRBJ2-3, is KAGVTQTPRYLIKTRGQQVTLSCSPISGHRSVSWYQQTPGQGLQFLFEYFSETQRNKGNFPGRFSGRQFSNSRSEMNVSTLELGDSALYLCASSAGTSLYTDTQYFGPGTRLTVL.

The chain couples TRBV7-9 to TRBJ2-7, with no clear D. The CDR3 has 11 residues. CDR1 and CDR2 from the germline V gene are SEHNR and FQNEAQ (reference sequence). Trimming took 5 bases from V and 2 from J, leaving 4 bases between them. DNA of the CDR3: TGTGCCAGCAGCCCAGCCTACGAGCAGTACTTC. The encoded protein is CASSPAYEQYF. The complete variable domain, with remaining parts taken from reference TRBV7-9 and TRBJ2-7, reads DTGVSQNPRHKITKRGQNVTFRCDPISEHNRLYWYRQTLGQGPEFLTYFQNEAQLEKSRLLSDRFSAERPKGSFSTLEIQRTEQGDSAMYLCASSPAYEQYFGPGTRLTVT.

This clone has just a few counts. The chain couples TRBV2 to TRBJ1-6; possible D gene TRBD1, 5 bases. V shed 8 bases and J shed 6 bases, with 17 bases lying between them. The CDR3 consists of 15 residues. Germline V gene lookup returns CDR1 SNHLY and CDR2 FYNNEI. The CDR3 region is CASGVAERGNSPLHF. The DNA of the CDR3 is TGTGCCAGCGGAGTGGCGGAAAGGGGTAATTCACCCCTCCACTTT. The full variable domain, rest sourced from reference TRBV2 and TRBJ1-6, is EPEVTQTPSHQVTQMGQEVILRCVPISNHLYFYWYRQILGQKVEFLVSFYNNEISEKSEIFDDQFSVERPDGSNFTLKIRSTKLEDSAMYFCASGVAERGNSPLHFGNGTRLTVT.

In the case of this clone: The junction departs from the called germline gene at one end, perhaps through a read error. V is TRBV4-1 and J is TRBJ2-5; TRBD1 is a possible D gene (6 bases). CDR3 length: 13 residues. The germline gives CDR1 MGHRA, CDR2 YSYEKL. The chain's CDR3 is CTSSQGHRETQYF. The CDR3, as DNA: TGCACCAGCAGCCAGGGACACCGAGAGACCCAGTACTTC.